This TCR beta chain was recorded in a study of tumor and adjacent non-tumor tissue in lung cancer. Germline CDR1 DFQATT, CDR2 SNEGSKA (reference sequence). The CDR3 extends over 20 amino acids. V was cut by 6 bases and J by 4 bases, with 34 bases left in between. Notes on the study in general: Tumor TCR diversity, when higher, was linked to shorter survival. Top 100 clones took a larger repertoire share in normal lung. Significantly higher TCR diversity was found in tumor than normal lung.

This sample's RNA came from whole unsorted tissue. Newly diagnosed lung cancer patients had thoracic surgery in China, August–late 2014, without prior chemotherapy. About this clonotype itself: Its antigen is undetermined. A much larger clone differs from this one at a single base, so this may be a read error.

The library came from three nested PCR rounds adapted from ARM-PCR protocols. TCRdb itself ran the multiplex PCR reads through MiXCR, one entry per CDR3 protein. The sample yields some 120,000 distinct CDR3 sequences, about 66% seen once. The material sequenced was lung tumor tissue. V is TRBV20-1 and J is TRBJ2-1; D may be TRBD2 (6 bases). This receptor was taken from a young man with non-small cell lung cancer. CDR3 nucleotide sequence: TGCAGTGCCGCCCCTGGGGACTTGAGACTATTGGAGGAAAAATACAATGAGCAGTTCTTC. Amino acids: CSAAPGDLRLLEEKYNEQFF.